This TCR beta chain was obtained from a study of T cell responses to AZD1222 COVID-19 vaccine. Looking at the study overall: Timing groups of about 4 and about 12 weeks for second doses were pooled. Overall study findings and caveats: The donor cohort was predominantly white British with a female majority, and clonal diversity may have been underestimated. Two AZD1222 doses significantly raised spike-specific TCR breadth and depth over controls.

This CDR3 comprises 14 residues. V lost 4 bases and J lost 2, with 13 bases in between. Germline V gene sequence: CDR1 SGHDT, CDR2 YYEEEE. In regard to this clone: Its antigen is unidentified.

Clones were sequenced by immunoSEQ multiplex PCR, and TCRdb holds only the in-frame ones, with some missing. The profile shows approximately 100,000 clones, about 94% of them singletons. Source: peripheral blood, taken on day 0 of AZD1222 vaccination. The J gene is TRBJ2-7, the V gene TRBV5-6, with a tentative D call TRBD1 (5 bases). The origin of this receptor is an adult in good health. The CDR3 nucleotides read TGTGCCAGCAGCGGCGCGGCCAGGGCCTACGAGCAGTACTTC. It encodes CASSGAARAYEQYF.